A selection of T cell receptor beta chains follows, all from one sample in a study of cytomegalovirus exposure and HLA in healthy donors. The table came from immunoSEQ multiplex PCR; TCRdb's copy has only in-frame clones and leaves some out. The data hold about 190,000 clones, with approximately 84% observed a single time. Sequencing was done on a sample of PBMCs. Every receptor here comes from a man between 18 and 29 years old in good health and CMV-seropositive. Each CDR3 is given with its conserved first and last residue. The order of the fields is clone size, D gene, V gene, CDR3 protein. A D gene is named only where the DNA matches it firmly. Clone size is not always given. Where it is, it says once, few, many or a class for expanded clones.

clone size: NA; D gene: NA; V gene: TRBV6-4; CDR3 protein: CASSEGEGSNQPQHF
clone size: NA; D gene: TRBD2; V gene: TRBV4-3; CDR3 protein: CASSQDMGLGSGELFF
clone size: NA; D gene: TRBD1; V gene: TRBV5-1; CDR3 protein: CASSLAGTGRVEQYF
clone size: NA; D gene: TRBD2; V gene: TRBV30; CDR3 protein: CAWRSSGSTDTQYF
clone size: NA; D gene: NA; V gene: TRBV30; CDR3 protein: CAWSAKGFAYNEQFF
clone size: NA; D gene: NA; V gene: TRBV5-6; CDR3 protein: CASSLAWRDAREKLFF
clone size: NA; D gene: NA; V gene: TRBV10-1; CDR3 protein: CASSDPDRNQETQYF
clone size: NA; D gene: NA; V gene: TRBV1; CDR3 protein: CTSSQDYDRSFTDTQYF
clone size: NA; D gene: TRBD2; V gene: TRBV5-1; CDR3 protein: CASSPRRREGEQYF
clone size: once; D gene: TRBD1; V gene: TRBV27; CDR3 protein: CASSRGQRGDEQFF
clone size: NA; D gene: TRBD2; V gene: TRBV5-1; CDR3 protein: CASSLAGLAGLETQYF
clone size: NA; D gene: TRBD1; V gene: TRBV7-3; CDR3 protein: CASSQTGGTDTQYF
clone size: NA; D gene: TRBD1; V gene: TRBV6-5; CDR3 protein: CASKSPGQGTYEQYF
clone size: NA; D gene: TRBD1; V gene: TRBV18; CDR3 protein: CASSPTGTALTDTQYF
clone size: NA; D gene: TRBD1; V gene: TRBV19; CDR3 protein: CASSLGTGPGQPQHF
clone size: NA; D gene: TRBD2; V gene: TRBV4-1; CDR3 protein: CASSVRELAYNEQFF
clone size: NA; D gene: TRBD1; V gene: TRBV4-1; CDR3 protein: CASSRKTGGVDYGYTF
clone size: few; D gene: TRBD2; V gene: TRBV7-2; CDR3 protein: CASSSTSGRHNEQFF
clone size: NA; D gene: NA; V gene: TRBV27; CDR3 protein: CASSFSSTFYEQYF
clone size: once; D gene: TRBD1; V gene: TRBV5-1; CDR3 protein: CASSLTDRDHEKLFF
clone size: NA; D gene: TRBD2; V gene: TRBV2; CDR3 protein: CASSKPGLAGALSYEQYF
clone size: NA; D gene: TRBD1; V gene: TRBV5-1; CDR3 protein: CASSEGQSSYNEQFF